This entry lists 3 T cell receptor beta chains sequenced from one sample in a study of T cell clusters in autoimmune cytopenias. Each sample's input was roughly 250 ng genomic DNA, 35,000 to 40,000 genome equivalents. Multiplex touch-down PCR amplified TRB using TRB-A and TRB-B pools in one tube. From its re-call of the multiplex PCR reads, TCRdb lists each CDR3 protein once, without DNA. Across some 4,500 distinct CDR3 sequences, the top ten clones capture 8.5% of the sample. The sequenced sample consisted of peripheral blood. The receptors here all came from a human donor with an autoimmune cytopenia or autoimmune hepatitis (not recorded which).

The rearrangement uses TRBV19 and TRBJ1-5. Looked up from germline, CDR1 is LNHDA and CDR2 is SQIVND (reference sequence). The CDR3 totals 14 residues. CDR3 protein: CASSIGQVDQPQHF.

Judged by frequency, this clonotype is medium-sized. The chain combines TRBV5-5 with TRBJ2-2. Germline V gene sequence: CDR1 SGHKS, CDR2 YYEKEE (reference sequence). The CDR3 spans 16 residues. The CDR3 spells CASSSRGAGETGELFF.

This chain connects TRBV10-3 to TRBJ2-5. Germline V lookup: CDR1 ENHRY, CDR2 SYGVKD. This CDR3 is 12 amino acids long. CDR3 residues: CAISSDQETQYF.